This TCR beta chain was observed in a study of regulatory and conventional T cells in RAG deficiency. Study results and limitations: RAG-deficient patients showed markedly lower Shannon entropy and higher Simpson indices than control T-cell subsets.

Germline CDR1 is MDHEN and CDR2 is SYDVKM. The CDR3 spans 17 residues. Trimming took 4 bases from V and 1 from J, leaving 18 bases between them. The sorted conventional CD4+ T cells were CD25-low and CD127-high, with genomic DNA sequenced. Clones were sequenced by immunoSEQ multiplex PCR, and TCRdb holds only the in-frame ones, with some missing. The sample carries approximately 48,000 clones, around 89% recorded once. Points on this clone: Its antigen is not known.

The sample also formed part of further work on regulatory T cells. That source notes: Primers: 52 TRBV forward and 13 TRBJ reverse.

Sequencing used CD4+ effector T cells sorted from blood. This sequence originates from a human donor in good health. The V gene is TRBV28, the J gene TRBJ2-3; no reliable D call. The CDR3 loop is CASSSPPGGTRTDTQYF. CDR3 nucleotide sequence: TGTGCCAGCAGTTCCCCACCCGGCGGAACTCGCACAGATACGCAGTATTTT.